One sample yielded the 23 T cell receptor beta chains listed below, sequenced in a study of T cell responses to AZD1222 COVID-19 vaccine. Libraries were prepared by immunoSEQ multiplex PCR; TCRdb keeps only in-frame clonotypes and omits some of them. The table has some 120,000 clones, around 85% seen once; the top ten hold roughly 3.7%. The sequencing used peripheral blood, collected on day 0 of MenACWY control vaccination. The receptors were gathered from an adult in good health.

In this sample, this clone turned up once. The rearrangement joins TRBV6-5 to TRBJ2-7, with D hard to call. V gave up 4 bases and J gave up 3 bases, with 13 bases separating them. This CDR3 region has 14 residues. The germline gives CDR1 MNHEY, CDR2 SVGAGI. CDR3 bases: TGTGCCAGCAGTTCAGGTGGTAGTTTCTACGAGCAGTACTTC. Amino acids: CASSSGGSFYEQYF.

Only one count was recorded for this clone. The rearrangement uses TRBV7-2 and TRBJ1-6; 7 positions match TRBD1. V was clipped by 1 base and J by 10 bases; unmatched bases: 7. CDR3 length: 15 residues. Per germline, CDR1 SGHTA and CDR2 FQGNSA. CDR3 in DNA: TGTGCCAGCAGCTTAGGGGGTATGGGACAGTCACCCCTCCACTTT. This encodes CASSLGGMGQSPLHF.

This chain's CDR3 is CASSPVEGRGYTF. The CDR3 coding sequence is TGTGCCAGCTCCCCGGTAGAGGGTCGGGGCTACACCTTC. This chain uses TRBV18 with TRBJ1-2; unclear D gene. This CDR3 is 13 amino acids long. CDR1 and CDR2 from the germline V gene are KGHSH and LQKENI. Trimming removed 6 bases at V and 8 bases at J, with 16 bases between.

The rearrangement joins TRBV6-1 to TRBJ2-3; the D gene is possibly TRBD2 (5 bases). The CDR3 spans 15 residues. Germline values: CDR1 MNHNS, CDR2 SASEGT. With 3 bases removed from V and 3 bases from J, the gap between germline ends came to 13 bases. CDR3 region: CASSDPYTRTDTQYF. The CDR3 bases are TGTGCCAGCAGTGACCCCTATACTAGGACAGATACGCAGTATTTT.

The chain has TRBV30 and TRBJ2-4, with 7 positions matching TRBD1. Trimming at V came to 3 bases and at J to 0 bases, leaving 5 bases not matched to a gene. Germline V CDR1 and CDR2: GTSNPN, SVGIG (reference sequence). The CDR3 covers 15 residues. In nucleotides, the CDR3 is TGTGCCTGGAGGGGGACAGTACTAGCCAAAAACATTCAGTACTTC. It codes for CAWRGTVLAKNIQYF.

The rearrangement joins TRBV30 to TRBJ1-1, with D uncertain. The germline V gene encodes CDR1 GTSNPN and CDR2 SVGIG (reference sequence). The germline V and J ends were trimmed by 8 bases and 0 bases, with 13 bases remaining between them. The CDR3 loop spans 13 amino acids. DNA of the CDR3: TGTGCCAGACGGACGGGGATGAACACTGAAGCTTTCTTT. Translated: CARRTGMNTEAFF.

V is TRBV12-3 or TRBV12-4 and J is TRBJ1-1; possible D gene TRBD1, 6 bases. The CDR3 covers 13 residues. The V end was cut by 11 bases, the J end by 3 bases, with 16 bases between. CDR3 loop: CAASGESHTEAFF. The CDR3 DNA follows: TGTGCCGCCTCAGGGGAATCGCACACTGAAGCTTTCTTT.

This clone was observed once. The chain carries TRBV18 and TRBJ1-4, with D tentatively TRBD1 (6 bases). CDR3 length equals 15 residues. V dropped 5 bases and J dropped 4 bases, with 14 bases sitting between them. Germline V gene lookup returns CDR1 KGHSH and CDR2 LQKENI. The CDR3 region is CASSSTTGINEKLFF. CDR3 nucleotide sequence: TGTGCCAGCTCATCGACGACAGGAATTAATGAAAAACTGTTTTTT.

This chain uses TRBV6-5 with TRBJ1-2, with D uncertain. The CDR3 length is 14 residues. The germline gives CDR1 MNHEY, CDR2 SVGAGI. The V end was cut by 0 bases, the J end by 7 bases, with 12 bases between. In DNA form, the CDR3 reads TGTGCCAGCAGTTACTCCCCTAAGGAGGTTGGCTACACCTTC. Its protein is CASSYSPKEVGYTF.

The chain combines TRBV21-1 with TRBJ1-1; the table assigns TRBD1, which was not confirmed against the DNA. TRBV21-1 is described as a pseudogene. CDR3 length: 15 amino acids. CDR3 protein: CASRFSGAENTEAFF. The CDR3 bases are TGTGCCAGCAGGTTTTCTGGGGCCGAGAACACTGAAGCTTTCTTT.

The CDR3 DNA reads as TGTGCCAGCAAGCCCTCGCGGGCAACTAATGAAAAACTGTTTTTT. This translates into CASKPSRATNEKLFF. The V call is TRBV6-5, the J call TRBJ1-4; D remains unclear. The CDR3 consists of 15 residues. Germline V CDR1 and CDR2: MNHEY, SVGAGI. Trimming took 7 bases from V and 0 from J, leaving 12 bases between them.

The chain is built from TRBV7-2 and TRBJ1-1, with a possible D match to TRBD1 (5 bases). CDR1 SGHTA and CDR2 FQGNSA come from the germline V gene. V dropped 1 base and J dropped 10 bases, with 19 bases sitting between them. This CDR3 is built from 15 residues. The CDR3 sequence: CASSLEGAATRRAFF. The CDR3 DNA sequence: TGTGCCAGCAGCTTAGAAGGGGCGGCTACCCGGCGAGCTTTCTTT.

The chain joins TRBV4-3 to TRBJ1-6; no clear D. CDR3 length: 17 residues. Between the trimmed V and J ends, which lost 1 base and 6 bases, there was a span of 16 bases. Germline V gene data show CDR1 as LGHNA and CDR2 as YSLEER. This chain's CDR3 is CASSQGWAGSGNSPLHF. The CDR3 DNA sequence: TGCGCCAGCAGCCAAGGGTGGGCAGGTTCCGGTAATTCACCCCTCCACTTT.

This chain connects TRBV15 to TRBJ1-4; D unresolved. The CDR3 is made up of 14 amino acids. Per germline, CDR1 LNHNV and CDR2 YYDKDF (reference sequence). Deletions cut 0 bases from V and 4 bases from J, with 6 bases between. CDR3 nucleotide sequence: TGTGCCACCAGCAGAGATTTCGGTAATGAAAAACTGTTTTTT. Translating gives CATSRDFGNEKLFF.

The chain uses TRBV5-1 and TRBJ2-7; D gene unclear. CDR3 length: 14 amino acids. The germline CDR1 and CDR2 sequences are SGHRS and YFSETQ. V was clipped by 4 bases and J by 0 bases, with 11 bases between them. The DNA for the CDR3 is TGCGCCAGCAGCCTGGACGGTTTCTCCTACGAGCAGTACTTC. It encodes CASSLDGFSYEQYF.

The chain is built from TRBV4-2 and TRBJ1-4, with D unclear. This CDR3 spans 15 amino acids. Trimming took off 1 base at V and 8 bases at J, with 14 bases between the two ends. CDR1 is LGHNA, CDR2 YNFKEQ, per germline. CDR3 DNA: TGTGCCAGCAGCCAAGCTGGCGGTATAGGGGAAAAACTGTTTTTT. Its translation: CASSQAGGIGEKLFF.

The chain combines TRBV5-8 with TRBJ2-7; D might be TRBD1 (5 bases). The CDR3 has 15 amino acids. Germline V CDR1 and CDR2: SGHTS, YDEGEE. Deletions cut 0 bases from V and 6 bases from J, with 16 bases between. CDR3 sequence reads: CASSLDGREGSEQYF. The CDR3 region has the DNA TGTGCCAGCAGCTTGGATGGCAGGGAAGGTAGCGAGCAGTACTTC.

V and J are TRBV7-2 and TRBJ2-3; no clear D. The CDR3 consists of 11 residues. CDR1 and CDR2 from the germline V gene are SGHTA and FQGNSA. Trimming stripped 8 bases from V and 2 bases from J, with 5 bases between. The CDR3 DNA follows: TGTGCCAGCGCCTTCACAGATACGCAGTATTTT. This codes for CASAFTDTQYF.

This clone was seen a handful of times. This sequence joins TRBV9 and TRBJ2-3, with 8 bases aligning to TRBD1. Germline V lookup: CDR1 SGDLS, CDR2 YYNGEE. This CDR3 is 16 amino acids long. Trimming took 4 bases from V and 1 from J; bases not matched to a gene: 8. CDR3 nucleotide sequence: TGTGCCAGCAGCACCAGGGGGCAGGTTGGCACAGATACGCAGTATTTT. Its translation is CASSTRGQVGTDTQYF.

This clone was seen just once. This rearrangement joins TRBV28 to TRBJ1-2; TRBD1 is a possible D gene (5 bases). This CDR3 is built from 14 residues. The V and J ends lost 2 bases and 4 bases respectively, with 11 bases between them. The germline CDR1 and CDR2 sequences are MDHEN and SYDVKM. This chain's CDR3 is CASSLGDPVYGYTF. CDR3 DNA sequence: TGTGCCAGCAGTTTAGGGGACCCCGTCTATGGCTACACCTTC.

The gene calls are TRBV7-9 and TRBJ2-1; D may be TRBD1 or TRBD2 (5 bases each). Trimming took 4 bases from V and 5 from J, leaving 15 bases between them. The CDR3 extends over 15 amino acids. CDR1 is SEHNR, CDR2 FQNEAQ, per germline (reference sequence). CDR3 amino acids: CASSSVGDQNNEQFF. The CDR3 DNA reads as TGTGCCAGCAGCTCGGTGGGGGACCAGAACAATGAGCAGTTCTTC.

V gene TRBV7-2 combines with J gene TRBJ2-2; tentative D call: TRBD2 (5 bases). Looked up from germline, CDR1 is SGHTA and CDR2 is FQGNSA. The ends were cut back, 6 bases at V and 4 bases at J, with 15 bases in the middle. This CDR3 is built from 15 residues. CDR3 sequence reads: CASSYSWAGTGELFF. The CDR3 nucleotides read TGTGCCAGCAGTTACTCTTGGGCGGGCACCGGGGAGCTGTTTTTT.

J is TRBJ2-5 and V is TRBV5-1; TRBD1 matches 7 bases. V dropped 2 bases and J dropped 5; count of bases not matched to a gene: 3. The CDR3 loop spans 13 amino acids. Germline CDR1 is SGHRS and CDR2 is YFSETQ. CDR3 sequence reads: CASSFPGQETQYF. CDR3 DNA sequence: TGCGCCAGCAGCTTCCCGGGACAGGAGACCCAGTACTTC.